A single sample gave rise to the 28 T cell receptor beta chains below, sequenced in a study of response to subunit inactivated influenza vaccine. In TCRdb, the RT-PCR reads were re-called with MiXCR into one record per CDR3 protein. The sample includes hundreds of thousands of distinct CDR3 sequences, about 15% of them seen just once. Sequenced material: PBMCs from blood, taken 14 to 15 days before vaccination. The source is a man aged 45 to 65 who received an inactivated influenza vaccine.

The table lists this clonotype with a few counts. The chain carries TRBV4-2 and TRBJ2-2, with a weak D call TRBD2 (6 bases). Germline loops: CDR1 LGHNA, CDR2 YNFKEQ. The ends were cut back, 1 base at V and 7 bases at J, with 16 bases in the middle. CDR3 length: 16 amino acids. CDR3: CASSQGWSGDSGELFF. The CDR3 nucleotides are TGTGCCAGCAGCCAAGGGTGGTCGGGAGACAGCGGGGAGCTGTTTTTT.

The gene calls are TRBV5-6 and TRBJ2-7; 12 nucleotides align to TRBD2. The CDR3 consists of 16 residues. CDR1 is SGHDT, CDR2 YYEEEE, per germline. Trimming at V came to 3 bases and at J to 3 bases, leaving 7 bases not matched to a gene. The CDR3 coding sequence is TGTGCCAGCAGCTCGGGACTAGCGGGTGCATACTACGAGCAGTACTTC. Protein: CASSSGLAGAYYEQYF.

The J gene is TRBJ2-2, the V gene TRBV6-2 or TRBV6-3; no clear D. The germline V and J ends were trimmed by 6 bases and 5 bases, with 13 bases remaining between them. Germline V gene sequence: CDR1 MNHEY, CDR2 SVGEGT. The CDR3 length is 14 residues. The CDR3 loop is CASRQSRLTGELFF. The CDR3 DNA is TGTGCCAGCAGACAATCTAGGTTAACCGGGGAGCTGTTTTTT.

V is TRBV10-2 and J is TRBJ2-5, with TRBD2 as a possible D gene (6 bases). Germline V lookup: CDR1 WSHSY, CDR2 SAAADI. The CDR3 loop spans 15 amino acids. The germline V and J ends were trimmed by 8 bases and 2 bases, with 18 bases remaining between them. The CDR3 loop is CASVRGSGPQETQYF. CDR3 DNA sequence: TGCGCCAGCGTAAGGGGCAGCGGGCCTCAAGAGACCCAGTACTTC.

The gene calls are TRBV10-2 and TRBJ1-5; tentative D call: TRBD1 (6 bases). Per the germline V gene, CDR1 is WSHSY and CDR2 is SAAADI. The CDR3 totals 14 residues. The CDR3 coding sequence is TGCGCAGCAGGGGAGGGCGGTAGAAATCAGCCCCAGCATTTT. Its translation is CAAGEGGRNQPQHF.

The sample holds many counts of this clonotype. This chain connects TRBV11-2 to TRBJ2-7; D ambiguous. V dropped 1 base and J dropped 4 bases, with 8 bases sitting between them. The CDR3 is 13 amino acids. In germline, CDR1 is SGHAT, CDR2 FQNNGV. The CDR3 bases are TGTGCCAGCAGCTTAGTAAAGGGATACGAGCAGTACTTC. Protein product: CASSLVKGYEQYF.

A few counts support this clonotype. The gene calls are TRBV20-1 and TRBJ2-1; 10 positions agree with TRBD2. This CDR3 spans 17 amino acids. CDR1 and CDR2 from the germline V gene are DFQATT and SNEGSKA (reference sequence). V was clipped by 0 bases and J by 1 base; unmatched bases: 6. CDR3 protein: CSARDRAGGRSYNEQFF. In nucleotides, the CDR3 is TGCAGTGCTAGAGATCGAGCGGGAGGGAGATCCTACAATGAGCAGTTCTTC.

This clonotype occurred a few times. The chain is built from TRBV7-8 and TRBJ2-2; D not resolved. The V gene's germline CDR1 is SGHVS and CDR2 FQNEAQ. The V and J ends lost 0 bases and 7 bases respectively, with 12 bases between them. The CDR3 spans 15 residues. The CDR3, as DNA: TGTGCCAGCAGCTTAGCGTCCCAGAGTCTCGGGGAGCTGTTTTTT. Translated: CASSLASQSLGELFF. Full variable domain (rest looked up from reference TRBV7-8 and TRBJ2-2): GAGVSQSPRYKVAKRGQDVALRCDPISGHVSLFWYQQALGQGPEFLTYFQNEAQLDKSGLPSDRFFAERPEGSVSTLKIQRTQQEDSAVYLCASSLASQSLGELFFGEGSRLTVL.

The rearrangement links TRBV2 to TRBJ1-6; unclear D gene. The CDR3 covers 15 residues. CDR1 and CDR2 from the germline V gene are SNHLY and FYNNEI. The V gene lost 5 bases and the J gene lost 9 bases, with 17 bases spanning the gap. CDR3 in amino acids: CASSLRTPESSPLHF. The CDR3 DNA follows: TGTGCCAGCAGTCTACGGACTCCTGAAAGTTCACCCCTCCACTTT. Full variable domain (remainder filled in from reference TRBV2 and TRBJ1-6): EPEVTQTPSHQVTQMGQEVILRCVPISNHLYFYWYRQILGQKVEFLVSFYNNEISEKSEIFDDQFSVERPDGSNFTLKIRSTKLEDSAMYFCASSLRTPESSPLHFGNGTRLTVT.

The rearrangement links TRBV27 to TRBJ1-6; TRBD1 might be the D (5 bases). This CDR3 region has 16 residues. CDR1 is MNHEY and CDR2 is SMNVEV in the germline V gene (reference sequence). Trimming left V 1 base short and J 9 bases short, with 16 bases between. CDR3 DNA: TGTGCCAGCAGTTTATACTCTTCCGGGGCAGGTTCACCCCTCCACTTT. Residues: CASSLYSSGAGSPLHF.

In DNA, the CDR3 is TGTGCCATCAGTGGGGACAGGGGGTATGGGGAGACCCAGTACTTC. Encoded protein: CAISGDRGYGETQYF. The chain carries TRBV10-3 and TRBJ2-5; 11 positions match TRBD1. Per germline, CDR1 ENHRY and CDR2 SYGVKD. The CDR3 has 15 amino acids. V lost 4 bases and J lost 5; bases outside the gene matches: 6.

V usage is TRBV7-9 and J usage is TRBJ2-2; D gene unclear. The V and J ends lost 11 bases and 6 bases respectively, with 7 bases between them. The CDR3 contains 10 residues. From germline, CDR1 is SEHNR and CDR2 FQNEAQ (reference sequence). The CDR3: CAPDAGELFF. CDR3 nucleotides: TGTGCCCCAGACGCCGGGGAGCTGTTTTTT.

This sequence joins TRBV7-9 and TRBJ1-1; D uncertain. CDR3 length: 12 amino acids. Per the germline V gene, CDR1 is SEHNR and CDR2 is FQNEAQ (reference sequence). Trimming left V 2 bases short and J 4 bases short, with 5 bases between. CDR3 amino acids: CASSLFPTEAFF. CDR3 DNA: TGTGCCAGCAGCTTATTCCCCACTGAAGCTTTCTTT.

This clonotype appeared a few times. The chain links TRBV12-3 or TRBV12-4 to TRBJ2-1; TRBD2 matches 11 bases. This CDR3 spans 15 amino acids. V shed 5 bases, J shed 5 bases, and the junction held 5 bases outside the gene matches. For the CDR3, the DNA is TGTGCCAGCAGTCTACTAGCGGGAGTTCACAATGAGCAGTTCTTC. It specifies CASSLLAGVHNEQFF.

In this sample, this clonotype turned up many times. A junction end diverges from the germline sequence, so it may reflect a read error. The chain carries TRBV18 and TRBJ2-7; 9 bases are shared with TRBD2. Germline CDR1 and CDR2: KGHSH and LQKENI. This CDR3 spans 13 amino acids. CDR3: CASSPGREGAVGF. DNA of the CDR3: TGTGCCAGCTCACCGGGGCGGGAGGGTGCGGTCGGCTTC.

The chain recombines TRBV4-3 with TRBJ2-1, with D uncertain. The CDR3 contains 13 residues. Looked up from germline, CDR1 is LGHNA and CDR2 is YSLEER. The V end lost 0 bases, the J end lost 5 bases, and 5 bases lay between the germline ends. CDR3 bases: TGCGCCAGCAGCCAAGAATTTAACAATGAGCAGTTCTTC. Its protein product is CASSQEFNNEQFF.

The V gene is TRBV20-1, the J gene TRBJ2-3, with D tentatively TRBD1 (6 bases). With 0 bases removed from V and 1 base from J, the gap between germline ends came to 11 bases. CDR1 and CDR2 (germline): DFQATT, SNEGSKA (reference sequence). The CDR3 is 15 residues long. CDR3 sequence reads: CSAREYQGRTDTQYF. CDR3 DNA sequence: TGCAGTGCTAGAGAATATCAGGGGCGCACAGATACGCAGTATTTT.

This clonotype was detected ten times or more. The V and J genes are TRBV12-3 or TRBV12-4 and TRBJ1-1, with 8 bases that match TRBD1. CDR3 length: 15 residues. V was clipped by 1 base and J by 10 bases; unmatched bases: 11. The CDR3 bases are TGTGCCAGCAGTTTAGGGGGGGGCAGGGGGCTTGTAGCTTTCTTT. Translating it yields CASSLGGGRGLVAFF.

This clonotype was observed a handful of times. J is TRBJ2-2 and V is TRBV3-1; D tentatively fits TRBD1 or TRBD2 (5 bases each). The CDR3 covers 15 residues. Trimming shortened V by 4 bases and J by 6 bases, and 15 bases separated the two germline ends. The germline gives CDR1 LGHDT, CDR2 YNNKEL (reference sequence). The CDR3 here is CASSPHGGMAGELFF. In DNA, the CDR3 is TGTGCCAGCAGCCCCCATGGGGGTATGGCCGGGGAGCTGTTTTTT.

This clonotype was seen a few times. The CDR3 coding sequence is TGTGCCAGCAGCGGGGGGACAACCTATTCACCCCTCCACTTT. Amino acids: CASSGGTTYSPLHF. This chain connects TRBV5-4 to TRBJ1-6; tentative D call: TRBD1 (6 bases). The V and J ends lost 4 bases and 8 bases respectively, with 13 bases between them. This CDR3 is built from 14 residues. Germline lookup yields CDR1 SGHNT and CDR2 YYREEE (reference sequence).

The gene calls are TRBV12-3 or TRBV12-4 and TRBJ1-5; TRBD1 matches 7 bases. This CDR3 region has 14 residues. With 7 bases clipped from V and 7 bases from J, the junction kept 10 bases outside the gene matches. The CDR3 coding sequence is TGTGCCAGCACCCTCGGGACAGCGAGGCAGCCCCAGCATTTT. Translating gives CASTLGTARQPQHF.

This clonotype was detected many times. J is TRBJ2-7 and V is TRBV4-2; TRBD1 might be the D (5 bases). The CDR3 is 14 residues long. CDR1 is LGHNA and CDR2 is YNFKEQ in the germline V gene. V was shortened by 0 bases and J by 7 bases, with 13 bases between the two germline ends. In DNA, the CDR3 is TGTGCCAGCAGCCAAGAAGGTAGGGGCATGGAGCAGTACTTC. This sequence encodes CASSQEGRGMEQYF.

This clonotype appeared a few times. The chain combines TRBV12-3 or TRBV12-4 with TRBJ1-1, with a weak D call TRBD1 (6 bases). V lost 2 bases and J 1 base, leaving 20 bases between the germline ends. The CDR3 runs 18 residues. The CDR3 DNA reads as TGTGCCAGCAGTTTAAAGGGAGCGCGGGGGGCTTGGAACACTGAAGCTTTCTTT. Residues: CASSLKGARGAWNTEAFF.

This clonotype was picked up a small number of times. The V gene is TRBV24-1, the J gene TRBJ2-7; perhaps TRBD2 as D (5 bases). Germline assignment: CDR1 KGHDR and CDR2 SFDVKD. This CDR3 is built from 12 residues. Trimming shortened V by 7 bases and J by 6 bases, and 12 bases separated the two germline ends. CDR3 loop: CATSSSGFEQYF. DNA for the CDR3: TGTGCCACCAGCTCATCGGGGTTCGAGCAGTACTTC.

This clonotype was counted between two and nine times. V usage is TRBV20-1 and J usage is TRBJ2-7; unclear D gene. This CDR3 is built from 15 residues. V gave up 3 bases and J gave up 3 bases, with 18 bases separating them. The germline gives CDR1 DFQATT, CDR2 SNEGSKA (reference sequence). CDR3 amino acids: CSASPPRARIYEQYF. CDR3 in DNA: TGCAGTGCTAGTCCCCCTCGGGCTAGAATCTACGAGCAGTACTTC.

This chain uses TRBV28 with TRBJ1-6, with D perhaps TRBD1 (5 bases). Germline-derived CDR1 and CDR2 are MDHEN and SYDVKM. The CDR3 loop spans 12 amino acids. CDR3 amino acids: CAAAGYSSPLHF. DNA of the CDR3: TGTGCAGCAGCAGGGTATTCTTCACCCCTCCACTTT.

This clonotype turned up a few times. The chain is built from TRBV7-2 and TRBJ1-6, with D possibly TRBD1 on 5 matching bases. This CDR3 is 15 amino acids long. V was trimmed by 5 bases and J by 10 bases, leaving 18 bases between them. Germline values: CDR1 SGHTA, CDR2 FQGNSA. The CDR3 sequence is CASSERALGASPLHF. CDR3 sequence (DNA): TGTGCCAGCAGCGAGCGGGCCCTCGGGGCCTCACCCCTCCACTTT.

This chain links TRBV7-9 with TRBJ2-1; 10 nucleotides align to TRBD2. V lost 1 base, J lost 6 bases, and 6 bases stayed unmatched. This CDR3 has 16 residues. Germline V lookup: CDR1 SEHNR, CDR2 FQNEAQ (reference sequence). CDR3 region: CASSLESSGSGNEQFF. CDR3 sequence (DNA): TGTGCCAGCAGCTTAGAGTCTAGCGGGAGTGGCAATGAGCAGTTCTTC.